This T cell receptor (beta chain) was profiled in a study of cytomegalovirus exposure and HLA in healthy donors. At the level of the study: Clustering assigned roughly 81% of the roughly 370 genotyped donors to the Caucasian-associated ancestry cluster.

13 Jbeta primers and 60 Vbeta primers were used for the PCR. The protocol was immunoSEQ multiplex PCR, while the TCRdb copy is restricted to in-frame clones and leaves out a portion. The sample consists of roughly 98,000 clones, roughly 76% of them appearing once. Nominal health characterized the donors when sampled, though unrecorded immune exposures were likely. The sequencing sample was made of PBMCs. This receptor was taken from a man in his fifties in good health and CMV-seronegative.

The CDR3 DNA reads as TGTGCCAGCAGTGACGAACGGGGACTTTCACCCCTCCACTTT. The encoded protein is CASSDERGLSPLHF. The chain links TRBV2 to TRBJ1-6, with D possibly being TRBD1 (5 bases). The CDR3 is made up of 14 amino acids. Looked up from germline, CDR1 is SNHLY and CDR2 is FYNNEI. V shed 3 bases and J shed 9 bases, with 12 bases lying between them.